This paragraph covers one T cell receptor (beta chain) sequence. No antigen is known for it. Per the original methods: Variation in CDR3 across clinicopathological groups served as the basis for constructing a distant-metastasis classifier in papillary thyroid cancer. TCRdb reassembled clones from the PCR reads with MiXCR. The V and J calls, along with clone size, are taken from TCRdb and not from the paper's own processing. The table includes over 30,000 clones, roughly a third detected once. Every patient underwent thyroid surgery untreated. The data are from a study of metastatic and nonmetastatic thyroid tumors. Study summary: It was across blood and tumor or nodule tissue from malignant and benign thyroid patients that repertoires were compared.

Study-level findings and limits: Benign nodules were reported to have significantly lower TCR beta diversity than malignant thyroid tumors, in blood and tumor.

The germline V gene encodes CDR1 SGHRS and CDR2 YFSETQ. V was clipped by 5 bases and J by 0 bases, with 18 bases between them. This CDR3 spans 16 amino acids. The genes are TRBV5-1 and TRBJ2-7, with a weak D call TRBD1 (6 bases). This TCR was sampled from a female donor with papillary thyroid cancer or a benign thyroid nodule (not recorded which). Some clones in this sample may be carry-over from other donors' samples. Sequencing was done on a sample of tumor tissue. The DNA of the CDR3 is TGCGCCAGCAGACTTTCGACGGACAGTTACTCCTACGAGCAGTACTTC. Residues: CASRLSTDSYSYEQYF.